This T cell receptor (beta chain) was found in a study of shared clonotypes between healthy human individuals. Study summary: Aged 18 to 49, the donors were two women and a few men.

The data were produced by immunoSEQ multiplex PCR, yet TCRdb's version contains in-frame clones alone and is incomplete. Of 950,000 to 1,100,000 clones listed, around 76% are singletons. Caucasian adults residing in Nashville, Tennessee made up all the donors. The CDR3 covers 13 residues. V was clipped by 0 bases and J by 7 bases, with 8 bases between them. Germline V gene sequence: CDR1 MGHRA, CDR2 YSYEKL. Regarding this clone: Its antigen is still unknown.

General observations from the study: Only blood samples were collected, and tissue repertoires likely differ.

Sequenced material: memory CD4+ T cells sorted from blood. Sample subset: CD45RA-negative fraction. The genes are TRBV4-1 and TRBJ2-3; D is ambiguous. This sequence was found in a man between 18 and 35 years old in good health. CDR3: CASSQDRQYTQYF. CDR3 DNA: TGCGCCAGCAGCCAAGATAGGCAGTATACGCAGTATTTT.